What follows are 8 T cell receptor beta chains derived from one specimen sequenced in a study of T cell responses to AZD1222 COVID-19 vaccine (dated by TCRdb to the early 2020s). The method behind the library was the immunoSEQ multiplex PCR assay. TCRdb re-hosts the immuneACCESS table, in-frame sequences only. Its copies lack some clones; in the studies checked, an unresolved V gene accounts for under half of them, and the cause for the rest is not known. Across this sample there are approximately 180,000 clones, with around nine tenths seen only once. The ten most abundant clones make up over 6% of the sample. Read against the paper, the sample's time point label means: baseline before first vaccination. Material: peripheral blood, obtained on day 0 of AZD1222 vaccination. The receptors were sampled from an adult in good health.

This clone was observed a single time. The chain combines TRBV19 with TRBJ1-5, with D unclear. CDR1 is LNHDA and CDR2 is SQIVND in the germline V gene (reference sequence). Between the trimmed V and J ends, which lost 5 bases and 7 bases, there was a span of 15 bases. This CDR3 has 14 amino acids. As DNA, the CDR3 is TGTGCCAGTAGTGCGCCGATCGGGAGCCAGCCCCAGCATTTT. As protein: CASSAPIGSQPQHF.

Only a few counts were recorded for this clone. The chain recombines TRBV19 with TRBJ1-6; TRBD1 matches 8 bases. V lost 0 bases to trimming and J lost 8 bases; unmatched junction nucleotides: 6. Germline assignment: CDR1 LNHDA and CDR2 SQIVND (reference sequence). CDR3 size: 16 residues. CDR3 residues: CASSIDLSTGDSPLHF. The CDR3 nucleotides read TGTGCCAGTAGTATAGATCTATCGACAGGGGATTCACCCCTCCACTTT.

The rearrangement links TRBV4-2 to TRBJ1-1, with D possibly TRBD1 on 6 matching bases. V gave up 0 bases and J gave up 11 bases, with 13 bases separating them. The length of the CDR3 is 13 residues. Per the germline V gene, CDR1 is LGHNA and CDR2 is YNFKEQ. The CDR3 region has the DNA TGTGCCAGCAGCCAAGATACTGACAGGCTGGCTTTCTTT. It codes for CASSQDTDRLAFF.

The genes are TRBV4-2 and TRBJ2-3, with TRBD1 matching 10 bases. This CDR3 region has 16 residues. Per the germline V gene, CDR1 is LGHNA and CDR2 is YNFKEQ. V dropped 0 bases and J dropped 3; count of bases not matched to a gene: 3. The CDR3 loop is CASSQDGTGVTDTQYF. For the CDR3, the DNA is TGTGCCAGCAGCCAAGATGGGACAGGGGTAACAGATACGCAGTATTTT.

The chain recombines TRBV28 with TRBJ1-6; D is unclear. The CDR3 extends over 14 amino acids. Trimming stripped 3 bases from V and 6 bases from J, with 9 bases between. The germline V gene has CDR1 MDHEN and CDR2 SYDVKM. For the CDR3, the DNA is TGTGCCAGCAGTTTGTCGGGAAGTAATTCACCCCTCCACTTT. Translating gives CASSLSGSNSPLHF.

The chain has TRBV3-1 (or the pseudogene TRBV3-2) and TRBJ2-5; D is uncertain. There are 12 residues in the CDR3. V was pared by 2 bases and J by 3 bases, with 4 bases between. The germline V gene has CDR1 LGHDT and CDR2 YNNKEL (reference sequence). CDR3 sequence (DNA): TGTGCCAGCAGCCAAAGGGAAGAGACCCAGTACTTC. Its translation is CASSQREETQYF.

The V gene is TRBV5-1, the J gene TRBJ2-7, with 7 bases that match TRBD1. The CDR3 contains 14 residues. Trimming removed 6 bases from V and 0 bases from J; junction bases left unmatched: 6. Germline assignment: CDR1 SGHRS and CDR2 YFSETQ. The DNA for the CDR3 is TGCGCCAGCACCCAGACAGGGAGCTCCTACGAGCAGTACTTC. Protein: CASTQTGSSYEQYF.

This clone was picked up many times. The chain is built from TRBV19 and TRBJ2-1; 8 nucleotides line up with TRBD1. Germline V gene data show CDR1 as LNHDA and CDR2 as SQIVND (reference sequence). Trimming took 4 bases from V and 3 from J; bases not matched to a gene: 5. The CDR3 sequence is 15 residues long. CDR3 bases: TGTGCCAGTAGTACCGGGGGACAGGTCTACAATGAGCAGTTCTTC. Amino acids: CASSTGGQVYNEQFF.